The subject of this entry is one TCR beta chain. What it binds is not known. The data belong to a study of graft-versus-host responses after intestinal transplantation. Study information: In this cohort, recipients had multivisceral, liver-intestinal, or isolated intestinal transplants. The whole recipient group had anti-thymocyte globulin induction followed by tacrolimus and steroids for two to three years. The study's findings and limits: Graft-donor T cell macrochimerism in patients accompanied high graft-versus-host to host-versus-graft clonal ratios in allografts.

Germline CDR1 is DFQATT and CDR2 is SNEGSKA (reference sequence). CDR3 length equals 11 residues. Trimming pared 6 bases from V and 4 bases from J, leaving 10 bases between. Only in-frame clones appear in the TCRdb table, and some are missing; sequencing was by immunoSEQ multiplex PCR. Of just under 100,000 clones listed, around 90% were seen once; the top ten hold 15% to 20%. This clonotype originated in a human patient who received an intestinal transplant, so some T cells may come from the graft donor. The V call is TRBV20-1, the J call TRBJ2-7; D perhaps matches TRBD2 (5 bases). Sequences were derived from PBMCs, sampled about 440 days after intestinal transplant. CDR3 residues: CSANRGYEQYF. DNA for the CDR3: TGCAGTGCCAATAGAGGGTACGAGCAGTACTTC.